This T cell receptor (beta chain) derives from a study of CD8+ T cells in alopecia areata. Study at large: For 6 to 18 months, tofacitinib was taken, and 6 months off drug followed.

Investigators isolated RNA and reverse transcribed it into cDNA to act as the sequencing template. Assay: immunoSEQ multiplex PCR; the TCRdb copy retains only in-frame clones and omits some. The sample contains under 250,000 clones, around three fifths of which appear only once. Overall study results and limits: Scalp samples also contribute reads from the resident alphabeta T cells found in normal skin. Alopecia totalis/universalis scalp especially showed more expanded CD8+ clones than normal scalp.

The investigators collected lesional scalp punch biopsies and peripheral blood from alopecia areata patients. About this clone: Its antigen is still unknown.

The source of this sequence is a human donor with alopecia areata. Source: CD4+ T cells sorted from blood, taken at week 0.

CDR3 nucleotides: TGTGCCAGCAGTTTGCGGAGGGGTTACGCTGAAGCTTTCTTT. It yields the protein CASSLRRGYAEAFF. The genes are TRBV27 and TRBJ1-1, with a weak D call TRBD1 (5 bases). Between the trimmed V and J ends, which lost 3 bases and 6 bases, there was a span of 14 bases. The CDR3 runs to 14 residues. Germline V CDR1 and CDR2: MNHEY, SMNVEV (reference sequence).